This T cell receptor beta chain was captured in a study of regulatory T cells in long-lasting Graves disease. Study overall: Antithyroid drugs had been taken under 3 months by newly diagnosed Graves' patients.

Arm-PCR of CDR3 regions and iRepertoire HTBI primers were the basis on which TCR beta libraries were built. Each CDR3 protein is one row after TCRdb ran MiXCR on the multiplex PCR reads. The repertoire holds 680,000 or so distinct CDR3 sequences, around 17% seen once, with around 18% in the top ten. The V gene lost 3 bases and the J gene lost 0 bases, with 14 bases spanning the gap. From germline, CDR1 is DFQATT and CDR2 SNEGSKA (reference sequence). The CDR3 is made up of 15 amino acids. Time point reported: newly diagnosed GD, antithyroid drugs for less than 3 months. The TCR library used RNA extracted from PBMCs. Staff took around 9.7 milliliters of peripheral blood and put it into EDTA tubes. This clonotype was counted at least ten times. The data also belong to a second study, concerning T cells in Graves' hyperthyroidism and ophthalmopathy. That report notes: First-round RT-PCR of the TCR CDR3 relied on the HTBI primer set. Most thyroid-expanded clonotypes above 0.001 were also found in blood.

The sequencing used peripheral blood mononuclear cells (PBMCs), collected at new diagnosis, from a patient treated with antithyroid drugs. The receptor was derived from a woman aged 25-40 years with Graves disease. This chain joins TRBV20-1 and TRBJ2-5; D might be TRBD2 (7 bases). The CDR3: CSARGAGGYQETQYF. The CDR3 DNA is TGCAGTGCTAGGGGGGCCGGGGGGTACCAAGAGACCCAGTACTTC.